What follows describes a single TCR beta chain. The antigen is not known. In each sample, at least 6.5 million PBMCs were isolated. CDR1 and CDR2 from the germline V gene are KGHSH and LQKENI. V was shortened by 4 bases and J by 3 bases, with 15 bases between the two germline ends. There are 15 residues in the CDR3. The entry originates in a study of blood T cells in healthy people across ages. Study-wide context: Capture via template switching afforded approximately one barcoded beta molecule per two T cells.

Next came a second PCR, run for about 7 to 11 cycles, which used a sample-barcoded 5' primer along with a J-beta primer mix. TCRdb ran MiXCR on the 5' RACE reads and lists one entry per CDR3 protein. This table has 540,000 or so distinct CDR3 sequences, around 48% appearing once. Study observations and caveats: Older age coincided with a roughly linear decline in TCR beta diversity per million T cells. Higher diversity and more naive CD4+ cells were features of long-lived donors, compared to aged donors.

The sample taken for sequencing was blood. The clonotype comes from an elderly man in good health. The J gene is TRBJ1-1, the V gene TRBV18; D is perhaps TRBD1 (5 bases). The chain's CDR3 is CASSRGTDQDTEAFF. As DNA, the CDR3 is TGTGCCAGCTCACGAGGGACGGACCAAGACACTGAAGCTTTCTTT.